The TCR beta chain under discussion was sequenced for a study of cytomegalovirus exposure and HLA in healthy donors. For the study at large: Across 350 to 400 genotyped donors, around 80% landed in the Caucasian-associated ancestry cluster. Findings and limits, study-wide: Presence/absence analyses took donor sequencing depth as roughly uniform. Association of a missense DCLRE1C variant with TCR beta V- and J-gene trimming was reported in a later analysis.

This CDR3 is 16 amino acids long. The germline V gene encodes CDR1 LGHNA and CDR2 YNFKEQ. V lost 3 bases and J lost 5; bases outside the gene matches: 12. Details on this clone: Its antigen is unknown.

The PCR was carried out with 60 Vbeta primers and 13 Jbeta primers. Profiling relied on immunoSEQ multiplex PCR, and the TCRdb table lists in-frame clones only, not all of them. In the table there are approximately 110,000 clones, under 80% of which are singletons. The chain recombines TRBV4-2 with TRBJ2-5; 7 nucleotides match TRBD2. The sequencing input was PBMCs. The TCR was taken from a woman aged 60-75 years in good health and CMV-seropositive. The CDR3 DNA reads as TGTGCCAGCAGCCAGGGGACGCCTAGAGCGGGGGAGACCCAGTACTTC. It translates to CASSQGTPRAGETQYF.